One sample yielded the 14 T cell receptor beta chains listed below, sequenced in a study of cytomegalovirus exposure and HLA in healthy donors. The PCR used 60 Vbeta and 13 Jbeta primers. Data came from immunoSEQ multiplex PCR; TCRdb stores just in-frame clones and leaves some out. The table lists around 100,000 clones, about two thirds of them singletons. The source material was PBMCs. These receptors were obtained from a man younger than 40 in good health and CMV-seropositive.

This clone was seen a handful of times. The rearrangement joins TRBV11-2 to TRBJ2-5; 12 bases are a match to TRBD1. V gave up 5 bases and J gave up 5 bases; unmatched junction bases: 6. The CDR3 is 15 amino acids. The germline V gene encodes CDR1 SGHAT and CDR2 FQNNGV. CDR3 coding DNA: TGTGCCAGCAGCCGCCGGGACAGGGGGCAGGAGACCCAGTACTTC. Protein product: CASSRRDRGQETQYF.

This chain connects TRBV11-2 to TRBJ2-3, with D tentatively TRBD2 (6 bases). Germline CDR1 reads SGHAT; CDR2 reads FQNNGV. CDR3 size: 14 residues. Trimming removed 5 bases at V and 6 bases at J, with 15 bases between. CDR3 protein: CASSPPGDVDTQYF. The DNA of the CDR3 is TGTGCCAGCAGCCCCCCGGGGGATGTGGATACGCAGTATTTT.

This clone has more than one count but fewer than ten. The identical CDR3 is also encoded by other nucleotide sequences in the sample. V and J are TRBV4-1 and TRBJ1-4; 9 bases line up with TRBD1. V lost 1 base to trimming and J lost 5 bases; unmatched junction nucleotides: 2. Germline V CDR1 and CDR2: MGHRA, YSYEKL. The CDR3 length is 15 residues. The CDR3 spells CASSQVGTGNEKLFF. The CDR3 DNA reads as TGCGCCAGCAGCCAAGTGGGGACAGGGAATGAAAAACTGTTTTTT.

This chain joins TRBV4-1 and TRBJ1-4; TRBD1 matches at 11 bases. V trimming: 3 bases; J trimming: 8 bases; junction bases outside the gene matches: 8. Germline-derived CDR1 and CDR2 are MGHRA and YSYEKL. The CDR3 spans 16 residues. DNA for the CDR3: TGCGCCAGCAGCCAGAACCCTGGACAGGGGGCGGAAAAACTGTTTTTT. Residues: CASSQNPGQGAEKLFF.

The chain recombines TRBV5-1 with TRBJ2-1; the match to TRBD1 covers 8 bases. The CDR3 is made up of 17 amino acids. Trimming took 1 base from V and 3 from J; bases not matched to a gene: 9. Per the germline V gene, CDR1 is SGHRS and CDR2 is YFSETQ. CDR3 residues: CASSLQADRVIYNEQFF. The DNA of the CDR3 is TGCGCCAGCAGCTTGCAAGCGGACAGGGTAATCTACAATGAGCAGTTCTTC.

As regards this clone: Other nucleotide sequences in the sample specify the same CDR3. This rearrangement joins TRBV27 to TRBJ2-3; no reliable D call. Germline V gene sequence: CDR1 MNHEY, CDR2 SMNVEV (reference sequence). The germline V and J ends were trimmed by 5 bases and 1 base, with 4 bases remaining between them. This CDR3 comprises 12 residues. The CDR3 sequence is CASSPRTDTQYF. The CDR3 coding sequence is TGTGCCAGCAGTCCTCGCACAGATACGCAGTATTTT.

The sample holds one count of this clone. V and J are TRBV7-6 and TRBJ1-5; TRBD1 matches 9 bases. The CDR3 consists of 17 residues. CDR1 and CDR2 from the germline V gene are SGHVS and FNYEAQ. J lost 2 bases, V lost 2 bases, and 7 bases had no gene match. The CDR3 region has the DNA TGTGCCAGCAGCTTAAAGATCGGGGACAGGGGCAATCAGCCCCAGCATTTT. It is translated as CASSLKIGDRGNQPQHF.

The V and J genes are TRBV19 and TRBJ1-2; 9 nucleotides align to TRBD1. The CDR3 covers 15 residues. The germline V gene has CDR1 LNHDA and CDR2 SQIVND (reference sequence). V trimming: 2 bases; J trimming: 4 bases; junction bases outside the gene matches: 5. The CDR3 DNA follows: TGTGCCAGTAGTATAAGGGACAGGGCTTCCTATGGCTACACCTTC. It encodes CASSIRDRASYGYTF.

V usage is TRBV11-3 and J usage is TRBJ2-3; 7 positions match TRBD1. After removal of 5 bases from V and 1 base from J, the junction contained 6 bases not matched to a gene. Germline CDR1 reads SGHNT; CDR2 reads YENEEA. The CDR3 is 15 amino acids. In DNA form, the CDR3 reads TGTGCCAGCAGCCCGAGACAGGGAGGCACAGATACGCAGTATTTT. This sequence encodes CASSPRQGGTDTQYF. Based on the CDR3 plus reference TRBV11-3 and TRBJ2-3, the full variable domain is EAGVVQSPRYKIIEKKQPVAFWCNPISGHNTLYWYLQNLGQGPELLIRYENEEAVDDSQLPKDRFSAERLKGVDSTLKIQPAELGDSAVYLCASSPRQGGTDTQYFGPGTRLTVL.

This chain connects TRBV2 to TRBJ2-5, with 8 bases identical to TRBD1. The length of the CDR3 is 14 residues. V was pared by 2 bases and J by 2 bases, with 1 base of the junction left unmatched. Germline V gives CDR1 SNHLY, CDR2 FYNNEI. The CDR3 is CASSERTGQETQYF. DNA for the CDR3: TGTGCCAGCAGTGAAAGGACAGGGCAAGAGACCCAGTACTTC.

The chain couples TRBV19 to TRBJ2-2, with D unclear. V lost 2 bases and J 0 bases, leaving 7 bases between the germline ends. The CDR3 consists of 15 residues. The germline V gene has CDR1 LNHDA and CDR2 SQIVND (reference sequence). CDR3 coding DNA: TGTGCCAGTAGTATAAGCGCTGCGAACACCGGGGAGCTGTTTTTT. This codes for CASSISAANTGELFF.

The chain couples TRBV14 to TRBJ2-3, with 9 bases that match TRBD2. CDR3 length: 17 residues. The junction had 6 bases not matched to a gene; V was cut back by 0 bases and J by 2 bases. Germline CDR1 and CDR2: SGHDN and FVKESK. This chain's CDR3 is CASSQEPSGISTDTQYF. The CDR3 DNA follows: TGTGCCAGCAGCCAAGAGCCTAGCGGGATATCCACAGATACGCAGTATTTT.

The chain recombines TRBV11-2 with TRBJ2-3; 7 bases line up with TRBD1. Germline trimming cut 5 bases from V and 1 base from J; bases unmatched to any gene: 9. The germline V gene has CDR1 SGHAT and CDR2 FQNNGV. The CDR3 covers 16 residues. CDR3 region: CASSLYTGTGTDTQYF. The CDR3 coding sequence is TGTGCCAGCAGCCTCTATACCGGGACAGGCACAGATACGCAGTATTTT.

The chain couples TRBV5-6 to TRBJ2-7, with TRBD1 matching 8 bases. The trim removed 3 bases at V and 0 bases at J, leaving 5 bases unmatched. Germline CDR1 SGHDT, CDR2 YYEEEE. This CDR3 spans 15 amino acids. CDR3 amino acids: CASSWDRRSSYEQYF. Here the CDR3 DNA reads TGTGCCAGCAGCTGGGACAGGCGGAGCTCCTACGAGCAGTACTTC. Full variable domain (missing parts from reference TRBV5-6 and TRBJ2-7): DAGVTQSPTHLIKTRGQQVTLRCSPKSGHDTVSWYQQALGQGPQFIFQYYEEEERQRGNFPDRFSGHQFPNYSSELNVNALLLGDSALYLCASSWDRRSSYEQYFGPGTRLTVT.